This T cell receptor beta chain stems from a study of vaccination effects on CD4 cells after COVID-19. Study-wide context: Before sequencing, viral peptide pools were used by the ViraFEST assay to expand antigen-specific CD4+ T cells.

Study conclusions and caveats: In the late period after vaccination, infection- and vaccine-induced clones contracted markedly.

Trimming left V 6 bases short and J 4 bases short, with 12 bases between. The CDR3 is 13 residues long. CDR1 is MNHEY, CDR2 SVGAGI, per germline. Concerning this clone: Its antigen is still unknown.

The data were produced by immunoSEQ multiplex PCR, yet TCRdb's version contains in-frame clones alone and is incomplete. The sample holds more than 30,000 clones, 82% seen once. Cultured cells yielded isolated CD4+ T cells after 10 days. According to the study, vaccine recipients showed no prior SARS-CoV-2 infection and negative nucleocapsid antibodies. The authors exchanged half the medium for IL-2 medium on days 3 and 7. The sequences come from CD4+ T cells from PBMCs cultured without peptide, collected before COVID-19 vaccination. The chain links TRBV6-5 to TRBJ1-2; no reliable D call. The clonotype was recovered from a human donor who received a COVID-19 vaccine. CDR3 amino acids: CASSRNMGYGYTF. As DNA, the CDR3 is TGTGCCAGCAGCCGCAACATGGGCTATGGCTACACCTTC.